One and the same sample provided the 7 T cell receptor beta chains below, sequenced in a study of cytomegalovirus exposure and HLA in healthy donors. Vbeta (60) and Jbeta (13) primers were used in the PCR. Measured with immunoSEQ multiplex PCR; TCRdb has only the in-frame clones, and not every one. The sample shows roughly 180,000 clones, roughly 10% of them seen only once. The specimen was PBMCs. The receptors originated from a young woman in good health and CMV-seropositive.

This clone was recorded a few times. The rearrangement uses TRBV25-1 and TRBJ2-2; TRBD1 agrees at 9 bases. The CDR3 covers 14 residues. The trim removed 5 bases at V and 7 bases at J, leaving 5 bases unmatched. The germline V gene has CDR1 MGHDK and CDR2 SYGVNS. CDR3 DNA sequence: TGTGCCAGCAGTCCGGACAGGGGTAACGGGGAGCTGTTTTTT. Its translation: CASSPDRGNGELFF.

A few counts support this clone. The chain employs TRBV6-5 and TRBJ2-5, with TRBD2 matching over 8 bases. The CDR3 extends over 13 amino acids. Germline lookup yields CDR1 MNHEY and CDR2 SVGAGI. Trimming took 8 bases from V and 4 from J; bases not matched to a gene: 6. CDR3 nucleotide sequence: TGTGCCAGCGAGGGACTAGGGGGAGAGACCCAGTACTTC. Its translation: CASEGLGGETQYF.

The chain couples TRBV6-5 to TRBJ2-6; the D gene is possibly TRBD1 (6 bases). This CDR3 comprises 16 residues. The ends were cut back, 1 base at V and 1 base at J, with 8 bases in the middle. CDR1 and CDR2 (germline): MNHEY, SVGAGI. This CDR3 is CASSYWTASGANVLTF. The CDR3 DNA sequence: TGTGCCAGCAGTTACTGGACAGCTTCTGGGGCCAACGTCCTGACTTTC.

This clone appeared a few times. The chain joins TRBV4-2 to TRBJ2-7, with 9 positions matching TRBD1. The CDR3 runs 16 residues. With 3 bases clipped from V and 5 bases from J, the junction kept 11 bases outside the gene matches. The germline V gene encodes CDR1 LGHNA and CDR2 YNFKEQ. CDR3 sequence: CASSQVLGTGSHEQYF. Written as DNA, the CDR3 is TGTGCCAGCAGCCAGGTACTCGGGACAGGGAGCCACGAGCAGTACTTC.

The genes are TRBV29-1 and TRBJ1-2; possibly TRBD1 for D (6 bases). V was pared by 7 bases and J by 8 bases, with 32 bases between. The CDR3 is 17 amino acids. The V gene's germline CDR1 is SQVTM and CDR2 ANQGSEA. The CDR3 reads CSAAPTPGQSNLGGYTF. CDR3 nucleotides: TGCAGCGCTGCACCTACGCCGGGACAATCTAATCTAGGCGGCTACACCTTC.

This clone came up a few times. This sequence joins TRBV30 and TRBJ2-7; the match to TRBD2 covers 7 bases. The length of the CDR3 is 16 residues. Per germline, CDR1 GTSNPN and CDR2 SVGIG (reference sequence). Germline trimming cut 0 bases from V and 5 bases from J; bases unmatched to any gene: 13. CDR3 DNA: TGTGCCTGGAGTGTACCAGGGTGGCGGGGGAAGGACGAGCAGTACTTC. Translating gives CAWSVPGWRGKDEQYF.

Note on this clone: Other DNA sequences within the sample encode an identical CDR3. The CDR3 DNA sequence: TGTGCCAGCAGCCTGGGACAGGGGAACACCGGGGAGCTGTTTTTT. As protein: CASSLGQGNTGELFF. The V gene is TRBV6-1, the J gene TRBJ2-2, with TRBD1 identical over 9 bases. The germline CDR1 and CDR2 sequences are MNHNS and SASEGT. The CDR3 spans 15 residues. The V segment lost 6 bases and the J segment 1 base; nucleotides outside the gene matches: 3.